A single sample is the source of the 20 T cell receptor beta chains below, sequenced in a study of shared clonotypes between healthy human individuals. Produced via immunoSEQ multiplex PCR; TCRdb's table is partial and in-frame only. The sample lists about 2 million clones, 90% to 95% occurring once. The sequencing sample was made of naive CD4+ T cells sorted from blood. Subset specified: CD45RA+ positively selected. These receptors were collected from a man between 18 and 29 years old in good health.

The chain has TRBV6-1 and TRBJ1-2, with D uncertain. Germline V gene sequence: CDR1 MNHNS, CDR2 SASEGT. CDR3 size: 14 residues. V was trimmed by 1 base and J by 4 bases, leaving 10 bases between them. The CDR3 coding sequence is TGTGCCAGCAGTGAAGGTGGGGTGCCCTATGGCTACACCTTC. Translating gives CASSEGGVPYGYTF.

This chain connects TRBV4-1 to TRBJ1-3; no clear D. The length of the CDR3 is 16 residues. Trimming shortened V by 4 bases and J by 4 bases, and 17 bases separated the two germline ends. Germline V gene sequence: CDR1 MGHRA, CDR2 YSYEKL. This CDR3 reads CASSLPGGRSGNTIYF. The CDR3 nucleotides are TGCGCCAGCAGCCTCCCTGGAGGGCGTTCAGGAAACACCATATATTTT.

This chain uses TRBV9 with TRBJ2-5, with 8 bases aligning to TRBD1. The CDR3 has 14 amino acids. Germline V gene lookup returns CDR1 SGDLS and CDR2 YYNGEE. The trim removed 4 bases at V and 5 bases at J, leaving 7 bases unmatched. The CDR3 DNA reads TGTGCCAGCAGCCCGACAGGGGCAGGGGAGACCCAGTACTTC. Protein product: CASSPTGAGETQYF.

This chain connects TRBV6-1 to TRBJ2-3; 8 bases match TRBD1. The CDR3 extends over 14 amino acids. From germline, CDR1 is MNHNS and CDR2 SASEGT. V trimming: 6 bases; J trimming: 2 bases; junction bases outside the gene matches: 4. As DNA, the CDR3 is TGTGCCAGCAGCCGGGACAGGACCACAGATACGCAGTATTTT. Translation: CASSRDRTTDTQYF.

The chain links TRBV28 to TRBJ2-3; either TRBD1 or TRBD2 may supply D (6 bases each). Trimming removed 6 bases from V and 8 bases from J, with 12 bases in between. CDR3 length: 12 amino acids. Germline CDR1 is MDHEN and CDR2 is SYDVKM. The CDR3 DNA follows: TGTGCCAGCAGCCCGGGGGCAGGTACGCAGTATTTT. Translation: CASSPGAGTQYF. The full variable domain, its missing parts supplied by reference TRBV28 and TRBJ2-3, is DVKVTQSSRYLVKRTGEKVFLECVQDMDHENMFWYRQDPGLGLRLIYFSYDVKMKEKGDIPEGYSVSREKKERFSLILESASTNQTSMYLCASSPGAGTQYFGPGTRLTVL.

CDR3 bases: TGCGCCAGCAGCCAGGGACTAGCGGGATACGAGCAGTACTTC. Protein sequence: CASSQGLAGYEQYF. The chain is built from TRBV4-3 and TRBJ2-7; 13 bases are shared with TRBD2. V gave up 3 bases and J gave up 4 bases; unmatched junction bases: 0. Germline CDR1 LGHNA, CDR2 YSLEER. This CDR3 region has 14 residues.

As concerns this clone: The sample has other DNA sequences that encode this CDR3 too. The chain uses TRBV19 and TRBJ1-5; D gene uncertain. Per germline, CDR1 LNHDA and CDR2 SQIVND (reference sequence). This CDR3 contains 12 residues. Trimming left V 3 bases short and J 4 bases short, with 4 bases between. CDR3 sequence (DNA): TGTGCCAGTAGTATCCAGAATCAGCCCCAGCATTTT. Translated, it gives CASSIQNQPQHF.

The rearrangement joins TRBV27 to TRBJ1-4; D is undetermined. CDR1 is MNHEY, CDR2 SMNVEV, per germline (reference sequence). The CDR3 totals 14 residues. V lost 2 bases to trimming and J lost 8 bases, with 12 bases between them. CDR3 sequence: CASSLAGPGEKLFF. Written as DNA, the CDR3 is TGTGCCAGCAGTTTAGCGGGTCCCGGGGAAAAACTGTTTTTT.

Written as DNA, the CDR3 is TGTGCCAGCAGTCGTAGCGGGAGTTACGAGCAGTACTTC. Translated: CASSRSGSYEQYF. This sequence joins TRBV9 and TRBJ2-7; 9 bases are a match to TRBD2. The germline gives CDR1 SGDLS, CDR2 YYNGEE. The CDR3 sequence is 13 residues long. Germline trimming cut 5 bases from V and 4 bases from J; bases unmatched to any gene: 4.

The chain couples TRBV27 to TRBJ1-2, with D uncertain. V lost 11 bases and J 8 bases, leaving 21 bases between the germline ends. Germline lookup yields CDR1 MNHEY and CDR2 SMNVEV (reference sequence). The CDR3 has 13 residues. CDR3 nucleotide sequence: TGTGCCGTTACTCTTCGAGGAGTGCGGGGCTACACCTTC. Translating it yields CAVTLRGVRGYTF.

Concerning this clone: This CDR3 is also generated by other DNA sequences in the sample. The CDR3 reads CASSEARGGNSPLHF. The CDR3 coding sequence is TGTGCCAGCAGTGAAGCGCGGGGTGGTAATTCACCCCTCCACTTT. The chain joins TRBV2 to TRBJ1-6; D gene ambiguous. Per the germline V gene, CDR1 is SNHLY and CDR2 is FYNNEI. This CDR3 has 15 residues. Between the trimmed V and J ends, which lost 0 bases and 6 bases, there was a span of 9 bases.

The chain couples TRBV2 to TRBJ2-1; TRBD1 matches at 9 bases. The V and J ends lost 11 bases and 2 bases, in that order; junction bases with no gene match: 7. The CDR3 loop spans 14 amino acids. Germline V gene lookup returns CDR1 SNHLY and CDR2 FYNNEI. The CDR3 nucleotides are TGTGCCGTAACCCGGGACAGGGCCTACAATGAGCAGTTCTTC. Amino acid sequence: CAVTRDRAYNEQFF.

On this clone: This sample includes further DNA sequences coding for the same CDR3. The gene calls are TRBV2 and TRBJ1-1; D not certain. CDR1 is SNHLY and CDR2 is FYNNEI in the germline V gene. V was shortened by 1 base and J by 1 base, with 7 bases between the two germline ends. The CDR3 consists of 14 residues. This CDR3 reads CASSEGTGNTEAFF. In nucleotides, the CDR3 is TGTGCCAGCAGTGAAGGGACGGGGAACACTGAAGCTTTCTTT.

The V gene is TRBV4-1, the J gene TRBJ1-5; 10 nucleotides match TRBD1. V shed 6 bases, J shed 4 bases, and the junction held 27 bases outside the gene matches. Germline lookup yields CDR1 MGHRA and CDR2 YSYEKL. The CDR3 spans 22 residues. The CDR3 sequence is CASSPRTSTGTGERFGNQPQHF. In DNA, the CDR3 is TGCGCCAGCAGTCCCCGTACTTCCACCGGGACAGGGGAACGGTTTGGGAATCAGCCCCAGCATTTT.

This chain joins TRBV18 and TRBJ1-2; D might be TRBD1 (6 bases). Germline V gene data show CDR1 as KGHSH and CDR2 as LQKENI. CDR3 length: 15 residues. The V gene lost 3 bases and the J gene lost 2 bases, with 13 bases spanning the gap. The CDR3: CASSPAGDSNYGYTF. CDR3 DNA sequence: TGTGCCAGCTCACCGGCAGGGGACTCCAACTATGGCTACACCTTC.

The chain uses TRBV12-1 and TRBJ1-5. TRBV12-1 is described as a pseudogene. CDR3 length: 15 residues. This chain's CDR3 is CASSPGGPSNQPQHF. The CDR3, as DNA: TGTGCCAGCAGCCCTGGGGGGCCGAGCAATCAGCCCCAGCATTTT.

The V gene is TRBV5-1, the J gene TRBJ1-1; TRBD1 aligns across 9 bases. The CDR3 loop spans 15 amino acids. With V trimmed by 4 bases and J by 6 bases, 10 bases remained unmatched. CDR1 is SGHRS and CDR2 is YFSETQ in the germline V gene. The CDR3, as DNA: TGCGCCAGCAGCGCTCTACAGGGGGCCTTGGCTGAAGCTTTCTTT. This gives the protein CASSALQGALAEAFF.

The CDR3 DNA sequence: TGTGCCATCAGTCAAGATCCTTGGGACACAGATACGCAGTATTTT. It encodes CAISQDPWDTDTQYF. The chain couples TRBV10-3 to TRBJ2-3; no reliable D call. CDR1 ENHRY and CDR2 SYGVKD come from the germline V gene. The CDR3 has 15 amino acids. Trimming took off 5 bases at V and 2 bases at J, with 14 bases between the two ends.

The CDR3 spells CASSLGTDRLTQYF. The CDR3, as DNA: TGTGCCAGCAGCTTGGGGACAGACCGTCTCACCCAGTACTTC. This rearrangement joins TRBV5-5 to TRBJ2-5, with a possible D match to TRBD1 (6 bases). Trimming took 0 bases from V and 8 from J, leaving 14 bases between them. The CDR3 extends over 14 amino acids. From germline, CDR1 is SGHKS and CDR2 YYEKEE (reference sequence).

The chain has TRBV4-2 and TRBJ1-1; D is perhaps TRBD1 (5 bases). The CDR3 loop spans 14 amino acids. CDR1 is LGHNA and CDR2 is YNFKEQ in the germline V gene. Trimming removed 1 base at V and 1 base at J, with 7 bases between. In DNA, the CDR3 is TGTGCCAGCAGCCAAGCTACAGGGAACACTGAAGCTTTCTTT. Residues: CASSQATGNTEAFF.